This T cell receptor (beta chain) was sequenced in a study of control samples from healthy donors and cancer patients. Looked up from germline, CDR1 is SGDLS and CDR2 is YYNGEE. With V trimmed by 3 bases and J by 7 bases, 8 bases remained unmatched. This CDR3 has 14 amino acids. TCRdb's table, derived via immunoSEQ multiplex PCR, lists solely in-frame clones and lacks some. The profile shows 61,000 or so clones, 90% of them singletons. The TCR comes from a man between 60 and 75 years old with colorectal cancer. Sequenced input: PBMCs. V gene TRBV9 combines with J gene TRBJ2-7, with 9 bases matching TRBD1. CDR3 region: CASSAGQGFGEQYF. The CDR3 DNA is TGTGCCAGCAGCGCGGGACAGGGCTTCGGGGAGCAGTACTTC.